Shown below are 13 T cell receptor beta chains from a single sample sequenced in a study of T cell changes during pregnancy in multiple sclerosis (dated by TCRdb to the late 2010s). The protocol used for the library was the immunoSEQ multiplex PCR assay. Imported from immuneACCESS, the table was reduced by TCRdb to in-frame sequences with V and J called. These copies leave out some clones; in studies compared against another copy, an unresolved V gene accounts for under half, and the cause of the remainder is not known. The sample has 38,000 or so clones on record, about 91% of them singletons. The top ten constitute about 8% of the sample. This specimen consisted of CD8+ T cells from peripheral blood mononuclear cells, obtained before pregnancy. These receptors all stem from a female donor with multiple sclerosis, enrolled in a pregnancy study.

CDR3: CSADRDSTEAFF. The DNA of the CDR3 is TGCAGCGCAGACAGAGATAGCACTGAAGCTTTCTTT. The chain uses TRBV29-1 and TRBJ1-1, with a tentative D call TRBD1 (5 bases). The CDR3 has 12 amino acids. Trimming pared 7 bases from V and 4 bases from J, leaving 13 bases between. Per the germline V gene, CDR1 is SQVTM and CDR2 is ANQGSEA. The full variable domain, in which reference TRBV29-1 and TRBJ1-1 provide the parts outside the CDR3, is SAVISQKPSRDICQRGTSLTIQCQVDSQVTMMFWYRQQPGQSLTLIATANQGSEATYESGFVIDKFPISRPNLTFSTLTVSNMSPEDSSIYLCSADRDSTEAFFGQGTRLTVV.

The rearrangement links TRBV5-4 to TRBJ1-6; D is possibly TRBD1 (6 bases). CDR3 size: 14 residues. Trimming removed 2 bases from V and 9 bases from J, with 12 bases in between. Germline-derived CDR1 and CDR2 are SGHNT and YYREEE (reference sequence). The CDR3 bases are TGTGCCAGCAGCTTTTCAGGGGTCGGTTCACCCCTCCACTTT. This codes for CASSFSGVGSPLHF.

The chain has TRBV7-3 and TRBJ2-1; tentative D call: TRBD2 (6 bases). The germline gives CDR1 SGHTA, CDR2 FQGTGA. V lost 3 bases and J 6 bases, leaving 15 bases between the germline ends. The CDR3 covers 15 residues. The CDR3 reads CASSLGLAPGNEQFF. CDR3 sequence (DNA): TGTGCCAGCAGCTTGGGTCTAGCGCCGGGCAATGAGCAGTTCTTC.

The rearrangement joins TRBV19 to TRBJ1-1; D is unclear. There are 15 residues in the CDR3. The germline V gene has CDR1 LNHDA and CDR2 SQIVND (reference sequence). V lost 1 base and J 0 bases, leaving 9 bases between the germline ends. The CDR3 DNA reads TGTGCCAGTAGTATAGTAACCGGGATGAACACTGAAGCTTTCTTT. It encodes CASSIVTGMNTEAFF.

The gene calls are TRBV11-3 and TRBJ2-2; D ambiguous. The length of the CDR3 is 12 residues. Germline V gene data show CDR1 as SGHNT and CDR2 as YENEEA. V lost 5 bases and J 3 bases, leaving 4 bases between the germline ends. The DNA for the CDR3 is TGTGCCAGCAGCCCGGACACCGGGGAGCTGTTTTTT. Translated: CASSPDTGELFF. Full variable domain (remainder filled in from reference TRBV11-3 and TRBJ2-2): EAGVVQSPRYKIIEKKQPVAFWCNPISGHNTLYWYLQNLGQGPELLIRYENEEAVDDSQLPKDRFSAERLKGVDSTLKIQPAELGDSAVYLCASSPDTGELFFGEGSRLTVL.

The rearrangement joins TRBV7-8 to TRBJ2-1; 14 positions match TRBD2. V lost 4 bases, J lost 7 bases, and 6 bases stayed unmatched. This CDR3 is built from 16 residues. CDR1 SGHVS and CDR2 FQNEAQ come from the germline V gene. The CDR3 nucleotides read TGTGCCAGCAGCTGGGGGACTAGCGGGAGTAGGAATGAGCAGTTCTTC. It specifies CASSWGTSGSRNEQFF.

The CDR3 nucleotides read TGTGCCAGCAGTTTATCGGGGCTAGCGGCATACAATGAGCAGTTCTTC. Residues: CASSLSGLAAYNEQFF. The rearrangement links TRBV28 to TRBJ2-1; 7 bases align to TRBD2. Trimming cost V 1 base and J 4 bases; bases outside gene matches: 7. From germline, CDR1 is MDHEN and CDR2 SYDVKM. The CDR3 totals 16 residues.

The chain has TRBV2 and TRBJ2-7, with a tentative D call TRBD2 (5 bases). Germline V gene lookup returns CDR1 SNHLY and CDR2 FYNNEI. Trimming pared 5 bases from V and 1 base from J, leaving 6 bases between. This CDR3 has 12 residues. The CDR3 DNA follows: TGTGCCAGCAGTCCGGGGTCCTACGAGCAGTACTTC. It encodes CASSPGSYEQYF.

On this clone itself: At one boundary the junction diverges from the germline segment, which might be a read error. CDR3 loop: CASSLAPANEKLFF. CDR3 DNA: TGTGCCAGTAGTTTAGCACCAGCTAATGAAAAACTGTTTTTT. The V call is TRBV6-5, the J call TRBJ1-4; D not certain. The length of the CDR3 is 14 residues. Germline V lookup: CDR1 MNHEY, CDR2 SVGAGI.

The chain carries TRBV4-3 and TRBJ2-3; 7 bases fit TRBD2. CDR3 length equals 15 residues. V trimming: 3 bases; J trimming: 2 bases; junction bases outside the gene matches: 5. Germline V lookup: CDR1 LGHNA, CDR2 YSLEER. CDR3 sequence: CASSQSSGTTDTQYF. As DNA, the CDR3 is TGCGCCAGCAGCCAGTCTAGCGGCACCACAGATACGCAGTATTTT.

CDR3 amino acids: CASSGDRSTNEKLFF. CDR3 sequence (DNA): TGTGCCAGCAGTGGGGACAGATCAACTAATGAAAAACTGTTTTTT. J is TRBJ1-4 and V is TRBV6-6, with 7 bases matching TRBD1. The CDR3 length is 15 residues. V gave up 5 bases and J gave up 0 bases; unmatched junction bases: 3. Germline V gene sequence: CDR1 MNHNY, CDR2 SVGAGI (reference sequence).

J is TRBJ2-3 and V is TRBV21-1; TRBD2 was called by the table and not checked on the DNA. TRBV21-1 is listed as a pseudogene. This CDR3 contains 14 residues. For the CDR3, the DNA is TGTGCCAGCAGCAAGGGGGGTTTCACAGATACGCAGTATTTT. Its protein product is CASSKGGFTDTQYF.

The genes are TRBV5-1 and TRBJ2-7; perhaps TRBD1 as D (6 bases). V shed 4 bases and J shed 2 bases, with 19 bases lying between them. The CDR3 has 16 amino acids. Germline CDR1 and CDR2: SGHRS and YFSETQ. The CDR3 here is CASSLEQGTRAYEQYF. The CDR3 DNA sequence: TGCGCCAGCAGCCTAGAACAGGGAACGCGGGCCTACGAGCAGTACTTC.